This T cell receptor beta chain emerged from a study of cytomegalovirus exposure and HLA in healthy donors. Study-level information: Of all 400 or so donors who were genotyped, roughly 83% belonged to the Caucasian-associated ancestry cluster. Study results and caveats: TCR beta V- and J-gene trimming, according to a later analysis, was linked to a missense DCLRE1C variant.

As for this clone: Its antigen is not identified.

With 4 bases clipped from V and 4 bases from J, the junction kept 3 bases outside the gene matches. Germline V gene lookup returns CDR1 SGHTA and CDR2 FQGNSA. The CDR3 extends over 15 amino acids. The PCR made use of 60 Vbeta and 13 Jbeta primers. The assay was immunoSEQ multiplex PCR, and TCRdb's table has in-frame clones only and misses some. The sample holds some 150,000 clones, approximately 65% seen once. This TCR was recovered from a man aged 40-49 years in good health and CMV-seronegative. The sequenced sample was PBMCs. The rearrangement uses TRBV7-2 and TRBJ2-1, with TRBD2 matching 11 bases. In DNA form, the CDR3 reads TGTGCCAGCAGCTCCACTAGCGGGAGTTACAATGAGCAGTTCTTC. Residues: CASSSTSGSYNEQFF.